One and the same sample provided the 29 T cell receptor beta chains below, sequenced in a study of OX40 agonist ivuxolimab in advanced cancers. Library method: the immunoSEQ multiplex PCR assay. TCRdb provides this immuneACCESS table in a form limited to in-frame rearrangements. Some clones are lacking; in checked studies, under half of them reflect an unresolved V gene, and why the rest are absent is not known. Present in this sample are roughly 76,000 clones, roughly 80% of which were seen just once. Over 4.5% of the sample lies in the top ten. Material: CD4+ or CD8+ T cells sorted from blood, obtained in a trial of the OX40 agonist ivuxolimab. The receptor source for this set is an adult with an advanced solid tumor such as melanoma, head and neck, liver or kidney cancer.

The V gene is TRBV13, the J gene TRBJ2-7, with 9 positions matching TRBD2. Per the germline V gene, CDR1 is PRHDT and CDR2 is FYEKMQ (reference sequence). The CDR3 runs 21 residues. The J segment lost 0 bases and the V segment lost 11 bases, leaving 29 bases of the junction unmatched. CDR3 protein: CAYSFMSLAGVSPPNSYEQYF. CDR3 DNA: TGTGCCTATTCTTTTATGTCGTTAGCGGGAGTTAGCCCACCCAACTCCTACGAGCAGTACTTC.

The V gene is TRBV11-2, the J gene TRBJ2-1; the match to TRBD1 covers 8 bases. Germline V gene lookup returns CDR1 SGHAT and CDR2 FQNNGV. There are 16 residues in the CDR3. The J segment lost 3 bases and the V segment lost 5 bases, leaving 9 bases of the junction unmatched. DNA of the CDR3: TGTGCCAGCAGCCCGCGGTTGACAGGGGACTACAATGAGCAGTTCTTC. Protein: CASSPRLTGDYNEQFF. The full variable domain, in which reference TRBV11-2 and TRBJ2-1 provide the parts outside the CDR3, is EAGVAQSPRYKIIEKRQSVAFWCNPISGHATLYWYQQILGQGPKLLIQFQNNGVVDDSQLPKDRFSAERLKGVDSTLKIQPAKLEDSAVYLCASSPRLTGDYNEQFFGPGTRLTVL.

This chain links TRBV5-8 with TRBJ2-2; 10 bases match TRBD1. Germline values: CDR1 SGHTS, CDR2 YDEGEE. Germline trimming cut 3 bases from V and 6 bases from J; bases unmatched to any gene: 8. The CDR3 runs to 16 residues. CDR3 in amino acids: CASSSTRDRGSGELFF. DNA of the CDR3: TGTGCCAGCAGCTCAACCCGGGACAGGGGATCCGGGGAGCTGTTTTTT.

The chain carries TRBV7-2 and TRBJ2-3; 12 nucleotides agree with TRBD2. V dropped 3 bases and J dropped 2; count of bases not matched to a gene: 6. CDR1 SGHTA and CDR2 FQGNSA come from the germline V gene. The CDR3 has 17 residues. For the CDR3, the DNA is TGTGCCAGCAGCTTGTGGACTAGCGGGACCTTCACAGATACGCAGTATTTT. Translated, it gives CASSLWTSGTFTDTQYF.

This chain uses TRBV7-2 with TRBJ2-3; no clear D. Germline CDR1 reads SGHTA; CDR2 reads FQGNSA. V was pared by 1 base and J by 3 bases, with 11 bases between. This CDR3 has 15 residues. The CDR3: CASSLEGPWTDTQYF. CDR3 in DNA: TGTGCCAGCAGCTTAGAGGGCCCGTGGACAGATACGCAGTATTTT. Full variable domain (outside the CDR3, taken from reference TRBV7-2 and TRBJ2-3): GAGVSQSPSNKVTEKGKDVELRCDPISGHTALYWYRQSLGQGLEFLIYFQGNSAPDKSGLPSDRFSAERTGGSVSTLTIQRTQQEDSAVYLCASSLEGPWTDTQYFGPGTRLTVL.

CDR3 sequence (DNA): TGCAGCGTTGATAGTTGGCCGATCCCGTTCTTC. This codes for CSVDSWPIPFF. This chain uses TRBV29-1 with TRBJ2-1; D is uncertain. This CDR3 comprises 11 residues. The germline V and J ends were trimmed by 3 bases and 15 bases, with 15 bases remaining between them. Germline values: CDR1 SQVTM, CDR2 ANQGSEA.

This clone was observed once. The chain is built from TRBV7-9 and TRBJ2-1; D is uncertain. The CDR3 is 12 residues long. CDR1 and CDR2 from the germline V gene are SEHNR and FQNEAQ (reference sequence). V lost 1 base and J lost 6, with 4 bases in between. CDR3 residues: CASSLGANEQFF. The CDR3, as DNA: TGTGCCAGCAGCTTAGGGGCCAATGAGCAGTTCTTC.

In this sample, this clone turned up once. The rearrangement uses TRBV6-6 and TRBJ1-4; D may be TRBD1 (5 bases). This CDR3 region has 14 residues. V was trimmed by 2 bases and J by 6 bases, leaving 10 bases between them. Looked up from germline, CDR1 is MNHNY and CDR2 is SVGAGI (reference sequence). For the CDR3, the DNA is TGTGCCAGCAGTTACCACGGGGGGGATGAAAAACTGTTTTTT. Protein sequence: CASSYHGGDEKLFF.

The chain recombines TRBV5-1 with TRBJ1-4; tentative D call: TRBD1 (5 bases). Germline lookup yields CDR1 SGHRS and CDR2 YFSETQ. V was clipped by 6 bases and J by 2 bases, with 17 bases between them. The CDR3 spans 16 residues. CDR3 nucleotide sequence: TGCGCCAGCACCCGAGAGGGGAGAGGGACTAATGAAAAACTGTTTTTT. Its protein product is CASTREGRGTNEKLFF.

The chain couples TRBV19 to TRBJ1-5; D perhaps matches TRBD1 (5 bases). The V and J ends lost 7 bases and 7 bases respectively, with 11 bases between them. The CDR3 has 12 residues. CDR1 LNHDA and CDR2 SQIVND come from the germline V gene (reference sequence). CDR3 residues: CASTGYGQPQHF. In DNA, the CDR3 is TGTGCCAGTACAGGGTACGGCCAGCCCCAGCATTTT.

J is TRBJ1-6 and V is TRBV9; 9 bases agree with TRBD1. The CDR3 has 18 residues. J lost 8 bases, V lost 3 bases, and 15 bases had no gene match. Germline V gene lookup returns CDR1 SGDLS and CDR2 YYNGEE. The CDR3 bases are TGTGCCAGCAGCGGCACCGGGACAGGGAAGGGGGCCTATTCACCCCTCCACTTT. This sequence encodes CASSGTGTGKGAYSPLHF. The whole variable domain, filled in from reference TRBV9 and TRBJ1-6, reads DSGVTQTPKHLITATGQRVTLRCSPRSGDLSVYWYQQSLDQGLQFLIQYYNGEERAKGNILERFSAQQFPDLHSELNLSSLELGDSALYFCASSGTGTGKGAYSPLHFGNGTRLTVT.

The chain employs TRBV13 and TRBJ1-2, with D unclear. Trimming pared 5 bases from V and 5 bases from J, leaving 9 bases between. Per the germline V gene, CDR1 is PRHDT and CDR2 is FYEKMQ (reference sequence). This CDR3 region has 12 residues. The CDR3 bases are TGTGCCAGCAGCCCCGGTCGATATGGCTACACCTTC. Its translation: CASSPGRYGYTF. Looking up the rest from reference TRBV13 and TRBJ1-2 gives the full variable domain: AAGVIQSPRHLIKEKRETATLKCYPIPRHDTVYWYQQGPGQDPQFLISFYEKMQSDKGSIPDRFSAQQFSDYHSELNMSSLELGDSALYFCASSPGRYGYTFGSGTRLTVV.

The V gene is TRBV9, the J gene TRBJ2-1; 7 bases are a match to TRBD2. The V segment lost 0 bases and the J segment 4 bases; nucleotides outside the gene matches: 7. Germline lookup yields CDR1 SGDLS and CDR2 YYNGEE. CDR3 length: 16 amino acids. DNA for the CDR3: TGTGCCAGCAGCGTAGTGAGTCTAGCGGCATACAATGAGCAGTTCTTC. Translation gives CASSVVSLAAYNEQFF. The complete variable domain, with remaining parts taken from reference TRBV9 and TRBJ2-1, reads DSGVTQTPKHLITATGQRVTLRCSPRSGDLSVYWYQQSLDQGLQFLIQYYNGEERAKGNILERFSAQQFPDLHSELNLSSLELGDSALYFCASSVVSLAAYNEQFFGPGTRLTVL.

This chain connects TRBV7-2 to TRBJ2-1; D unresolved. Germline assignment: CDR1 SGHTA and CDR2 FQGNSA. The CDR3 sequence is 13 residues long. With 5 bases removed from V and 4 bases from J, the gap between germline ends came to 9 bases. As DNA, the CDR3 is TGTGCCAGCAGCCCCCAAAGATACAATGAGCAGTTCTTC. Its translation: CASSPQRYNEQFF.

The gene calls are TRBV7-6 and TRBJ2-1; D is perhaps TRBD2 (6 bases). Germline V gene sequence: CDR1 SGHVS, CDR2 FNYEAQ. CDR3 length equals 15 residues. V lost 8 bases and J lost 0, with 14 bases in between. The CDR3 region has the DNA TGTGCCAGCGGCAATAGCGGAAACTCCTACAATGAGCAGTTCTTC. Translation gives CASGNSGNSYNEQFF.

J is TRBJ2-3 and V is TRBV14; 10 nucleotides line up with TRBD2. This CDR3 is 17 amino acids long. V shed 4 bases, J shed 0 bases, and the junction held 7 bases outside the gene matches. Germline CDR1 reads SGHDN; CDR2 reads FVKESK. CDR3 DNA: TGTGCCAGCAGCCTCCTAGCGGGGGTACCTAGCACAGATACGCAGTATTTT. It yields the protein CASSLLAGVPSTDTQYF.

For this clone: The same CDR3 is also encoded by other DNA sequences in this sample. The chain is built from TRBV19 and TRBJ2-7; TRBD1 matches 7 bases. The germline V gene has CDR1 LNHDA and CDR2 SQIVND (reference sequence). V was pared by 5 bases and J by 3 bases, with 10 bases of the junction left unmatched. This CDR3 region has 15 residues. In nucleotides, the CDR3 is TGTGCCAGTAGTGCCCGACAGGGCTTACGCTACGAGCAGTACTTC. As protein: CASSARQGLRYEQYF.

This rearrangement joins TRBV9 to TRBJ2-5, with D uncertain. Trimming stripped 1 base from V and 5 bases from J, with 9 bases between. Germline lookup yields CDR1 SGDLS and CDR2 YYNGEE. The CDR3 is made up of 13 amino acids. CDR3 nucleotide sequence: TGTGCCAGCAGCGTACATACCGGGGAGACCCAGTACTTC. This translates into CASSVHTGETQYF.

The genes are TRBV4-3 and TRBJ2-1; D tentatively fits TRBD1 or TRBD2 (7 bases each). Between the trimmed V and J ends, which lost 2 bases and 7 bases, there was a span of 21 bases. The germline CDR1 and CDR2 sequences are LGHNA and YSLEER. This CDR3 contains 17 residues. CDR3 nucleotides: TGCGCCAGCAGCCAAACTTTAGCGGCCCAGGGGGGGAATGAGCAGTTCTTC. Protein: CASSQTLAAQGGNEQFF.

The chain is built from TRBV7-9 and TRBJ2-5; no clear D gene. The germline gives CDR1 SEHNR, CDR2 FQNEAQ (reference sequence). The germline V and J ends were trimmed by 0 bases and 1 base, with 6 bases remaining between them. This CDR3 contains 14 residues. DNA for the CDR3: TGTGCCAGCAGCTTAGCGGGCAGCCAAGAGACCCAGTACTTC. Amino acid sequence: CASSLAGSQETQYF.

The V call is TRBV15, the J call TRBJ1-2; a weak D match, TRBD1 (5 bases). Germline V gene lookup returns CDR1 LNHNV and CDR2 YYDKDF (reference sequence). The V gene lost 0 bases and the J gene lost 0 bases, with 8 bases spanning the gap. This CDR3 spans 15 amino acids. The CDR3 DNA is TGTGCCACCAGCAGAGATTTGGGGGCTAACTATGGCTACACCTTC. Translated, it gives CATSRDLGANYGYTF.

V is TRBV28 and J is TRBJ2-2; D is possibly TRBD1 or TRBD2 (5 bases each). This CDR3 contains 16 residues. V lost 5 bases, J lost 0 bases, and 13 bases lay in between. Germline-derived CDR1 and CDR2 are MDHEN and SYDVKM. The CDR3 protein is CASSPTGRTNTGELFF. The CDR3 DNA sequence: TGTGCCAGCAGTCCTACGGGACGGACGAACACCGGGGAGCTGTTTTTT.

This chain joins TRBV15 and TRBJ1-1; 10 bases are shared with TRBD1. Germline CDR1 is LNHNV and CDR2 is YYDKDF (reference sequence). CDR3 length equals 17 residues. The V gene end was trimmed by 2 bases and the J gene end by 1 base; junction bases not matched to a gene: 7. The CDR3 region is CATSRLNRDRGNTEAFF. CDR3 sequence (DNA): TGTGCCACCAGCAGACTAAACCGGGACAGGGGGAACACTGAAGCTTTCTTT.

The chain has TRBV14 and TRBJ2-1; D unresolved. V was cut by 0 bases and J by 0 bases, with 12 bases left in between. The germline CDR1 and CDR2 sequences are SGHDN and FVKESK. This CDR3 is built from 17 residues. The CDR3 DNA follows: TGTGCCAGCAGCCAAGATTGGGTACTGAGCTCCTACAATGAGCAGTTCTTC. This translates into CASSQDWVLSSYNEQFF.

The chain recombines TRBV19 with TRBJ2-6; D not certain. The CDR3 has 15 amino acids. Trimming left V 10 bases short and J 0 bases short, with 13 bases between. Germline V CDR1 and CDR2: LNHDA, SQIVND (reference sequence). CDR3 sequence (DNA): TGTGCCACACAGTTAGACAACTCTGGGGCCAACGTCCTGACTTTC. Translated, it gives CATQLDNSGANVLTF.

The CDR3 is CASSQRGADTQYF. CDR3 coding DNA: TGCGCCAGCAGCCAAAGGGGGGCAGATACGCAGTATTTT. The V gene is TRBV4-1, the J gene TRBJ2-3; D possibly uses TRBD1 or TRBD2 (6 bases each). This CDR3 contains 13 residues. CDR1 is MGHRA, CDR2 YSYEKL, per germline. V lost 2 bases, J lost 4 bases, and 7 bases lay in between.

The gene calls are TRBV6-1 and TRBJ1-5; perhaps TRBD1 as D (5 bases). The germline V gene has CDR1 MNHNS and CDR2 SASEGT. V gave up 2 bases and J gave up 9 bases, with 20 bases separating them. The CDR3 sequence is 16 residues long. The DNA of the CDR3 is TGTGCCAGCAGTGAACTGGGTGGGGGGGGAGTAACGCCCCAGCATTTT. Its translation: CASSELGGGGVTPQHF.

The rearrangement joins TRBV27 to TRBJ2-1; D gene unclear. Trimming took off 1 base at V and 5 bases at J, with 9 bases between the two ends. The CDR3 consists of 14 residues. Germline V lookup: CDR1 MNHEY, CDR2 SMNVEV (reference sequence). Here the CDR3 DNA reads TGTGCCAGCAGTTTATTGGCTTACGACAATGAGCAGTTCTTC. It translates to CASSLLAYDNEQFF.

V is TRBV28 and J is TRBJ2-1; a possible D gene is TRBD2 (5 bases). This CDR3 contains 17 residues. The germline V and J ends were trimmed by 4 bases and 0 bases, with 16 bases remaining between them. CDR1 and CDR2 (germline): MDHEN, SYDVKM. CDR3 sequence reads: CASSSPLVASSYNEQFF. Written as DNA, the CDR3 is TGTGCCAGCAGTTCTCCCTTAGTAGCGAGCTCCTACAATGAGCAGTTCTTC.